This T cell receptor beta chain was documented in a study of blood T cells in healthy people across ages. Germline V gene sequence: CDR1 SGDLS, CDR2 YYNGEE. Germline trimming cut 4 bases from V and 4 bases from J; bases unmatched to any gene: 3. The CDR3 contains 13 residues. With a J-beta primer mix and a sample-barcoded 5' primer, a second PCR ran roughly 6 to 11 cycles. TCRdb independently ran MiXCR on the 5' RACE reads; one entry per CDR3 protein. Of about 1 million distinct CDR3 sequences listed, around 45% are singletons. Sequencing was done on a sample of blood. V gene TRBV9 combines with J gene TRBJ1-2; 8 bases line up with TRBD1. The sequence derives from a woman aged 60-75 years in good health. The CDR3 coding sequence is TGTGCCAGCAGCAGACAGGGGTTCTATGGCTACACCTTC. Amino acid sequence: CASSRQGFYGYTF.